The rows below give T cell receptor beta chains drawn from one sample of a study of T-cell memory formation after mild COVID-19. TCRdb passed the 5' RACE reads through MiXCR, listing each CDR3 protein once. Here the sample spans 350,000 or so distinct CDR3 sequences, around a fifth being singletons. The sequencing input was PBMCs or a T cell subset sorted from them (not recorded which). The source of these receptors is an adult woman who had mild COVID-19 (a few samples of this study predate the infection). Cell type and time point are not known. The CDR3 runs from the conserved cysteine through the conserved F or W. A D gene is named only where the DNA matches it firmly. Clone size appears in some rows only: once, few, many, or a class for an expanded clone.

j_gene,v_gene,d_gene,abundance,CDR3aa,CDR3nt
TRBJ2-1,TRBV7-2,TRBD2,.,CASSPSAGDYNEQFF,TGTGCCAGCAGCCCATCAGCGGGGGACTACAATGAGCAGTTCTTC
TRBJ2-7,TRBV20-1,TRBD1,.,CSARNYGQAYEQYF,TGCAGTGCTAGAAACTATGGACAGGCCTACGAGCAGTACTTC
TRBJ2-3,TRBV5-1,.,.,CASSQDGGTDTQYF,TGCGCCAGCAGCCAGGACGGGGGCACAGATACGCAGTATTTT
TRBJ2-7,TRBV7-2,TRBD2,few,CASSLAATLAGVFYEQYF,TGTGCCAGCAGCTTAGCAGCTACACTAGCGGGAGTATTCTACGAGCAGTACTTC
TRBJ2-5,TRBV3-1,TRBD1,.,CASSPPGQGKTQYF,TGTGCCAGCAGCCCCCCAGGACAGGGAAAGACCCAGTACTTC
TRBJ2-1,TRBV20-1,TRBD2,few,CSASQTSGSYEQFF,TGCAGTGCTTCTCAGACTAGCGGGAGTTATGAGCAGTTCTTC
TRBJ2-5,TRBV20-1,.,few,CSARDVYQETQYF,TGCAGTGCTAGAGATGTATATCAAGAGACCCAGTACTTC
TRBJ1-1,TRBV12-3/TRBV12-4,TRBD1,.,CASSSGWDRDIEAFF,TGTGCCAGCAGTTCGGGGTGGGACAGGGACATTGAAGCTTTCTTT
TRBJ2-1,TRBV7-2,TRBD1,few,CASSSTGERSRWNEQFF,TGTGCCAGCAGTTCGACAGGGGAGCGGTCACGTTGGAATGAGCAGTTCTTC
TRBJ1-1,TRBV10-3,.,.,CAISGTGLSTEAFF,TGTGCCATCAGTGGAACAGGTTTGAGCACTGAAGCTTTCTTT
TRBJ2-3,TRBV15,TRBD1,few,CATSRDRGSDTQYF,TGTGCCACCAGCAGGGACAGGGGGTCAGATACGCAGTATTTT
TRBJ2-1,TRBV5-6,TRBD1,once,CASSWGQGTYNEQFF,TGTGCCAGCAGCTGGGGACAGGGGACCTACAATGAGCAGTTCTTC
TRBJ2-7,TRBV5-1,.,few,CASSPYSGSYEQYF,TGCGCCAGCAGCCCCTACTCCGGCTCCTACGAGCAGTACTTC
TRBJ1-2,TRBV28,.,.,CASSPRGGSGYTF,TGTGCCAGCAGCCCCAGGGGCGGCAGTGGCTACACCTTC
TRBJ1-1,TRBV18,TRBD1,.,CASSPRTGGTEAFF,TGTGCCAGCTCACCCCGGACAGGGGGGACTGAAGCTTTCTTT
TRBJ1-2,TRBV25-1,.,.,CASSISGNRYGYTF,TGTGCCAGCAGTATCTCAGGGAATCGGTATGGCTACACCTTC